A selection of T cell receptor beta chains follows, all from one sample in a study of PD-1 blockade in mismatch repair-deficient tumors. Assay used: immunoSEQ multiplex PCR; TCRdb lists only in-frame clones, some missing. The profile shows around 23,000 clones, 83% of them singletons. The specimen comprised peripheral blood, sampled 12 weeks after starting pembrolizumab. The origin of the receptors is an adult with mismatch repair-deficient cancer. CDR3s include the opening cysteine and the closing phenylalanine or tryptophan. A D gene is named only where the DNA matches it firmly. Rows may omit the clone size; those that give it use once, few, many or a size class.

d_call	clone_size	v_call	j_call	cdr3_aa	cdr3_nt
TRBD1	once	TRBV19	TRBJ1-1	CASSEGDSWVYMNTEAFF	TGTGCCAGTAGTGAAGGGGACAGTTGGGTGTATATGAACACTGAAGCTTTCTTT
TRBD1	few	TRBV25-1	TRBJ1-5	CAKPFGTGGPQHF	TGTGCCAAACCATTCGGGACAGGGGGGCCCCAGCATTTT
NA	NA	TRBV6-4	TRBJ2-1	CASSDSGEIGEQFF	TGTGCCAGCAGTGACTCGGGGGAGATTGGTGAGCAGTTCTTC
TRBD1	NA	TRBV29-1	TRBJ2-7	CSVDSGGQGVYEQYF	TGCAGCGTTGATTCCGGCGGACAGGGGGTCTACGAGCAGTACTTC
NA	NA	TRBV7-8	TRBJ2-1	CASSPPRRDEQFF	TGTGCCAGCAGCCCTCCTAGGCGGGATGAGCAGTTCTTC
NA	NA	TRBV27	TRBJ2-5	CASSLSAAGGGTQYF	TGTGCCAGCAGTTTGAGCGCCGCCGGAGGTGGGACCCAGTACTTC
TRBD1	few	TRBV10-2	TRBJ2-1	CASSESVRGTKFF	TGCGCCAGCAGTGAGTCGGTCAGGGGGACCAAGTTCTTC
NA	once	TRBV18	TRBJ2-2	CASSPPNTGELFF	TGTGCCAGCTCACCACCCAACACCGGGGAGCTGTTTTTT
TRBD1	NA	TRBV19	TRBJ1-4	CASSTVGTGDEKLFF	TGTGCCAGTAGTACCGTAGGGACAGGAGATGAAAAACTGTTTTTT
TRBD1	NA	TRBV7-3	TRBJ2-2	CASSLQGARNTGELFF	TGTGCCAGCAGCCTACAGGGGGCACGGAACACCGGGGAGCTGTTTTTT
NA	NA	TRBV4-2	TRBJ2-6	CASSDLSGANVLTF	TGTGCCAGCAGCGACCTCTCTGGGGCCAACGTCCTGACTTTC
NA	NA	TRBV7-9	TRBJ2-1	CASSFPPWRDRYNEQFF	TGTGCCAGCAGCTTCCCCCCCTGGAGGGATCGGTACAATGAGCAGTTCTTC
NA	NA	TRBV5-4	TRBJ2-1	CASSLDISSAHNEQFF	TGTGCCAGCAGCCTGGACATCTCTAGCGCCCACAATGAGCAGTTCTTC
NA	NA	TRBV10-3	TRBJ2-3	CAISESADTQYF	TGTGCCATCAGTGAGTCCGCAGATACGCAGTATTTT
NA	few	TRBV5-1	TRBJ1-1	CASTDLGGYTEAFF	TGCGCCAGCACAGACCTCGGGGGATACACTGAAGCTTTCTTT
NA	once	TRBV6-1	TRBJ1-5	CASSESGRPNQPQHF	TGTGCCAGCAGTGAAAGCGGCAGACCTAATCAGCCCCAGCATTTT
TRBD1	NA	TRBV27	TRBJ2-3	CASSLSDRGLTDTQYF	TGTGCCAGCAGTTTATCTGACAGGGGCCTCACAGATACGCAGTATTTT
NA	NA	TRBV28	TRBJ2-3	CASTWTDSSRDTQYF	TGTGCCAGCACCTGGACTGACAGCTCACGAGATACGCAGTATTTT
TRBD1	once	TRBV19	TRBJ2-7	CASSIGTGVSHEQYF	TGTGCCAGTAGTATTGGGACAGGGGTGAGCCACGAGCAGTACTTC
NA	NA	TRBV21-1	TRBJ2-5	CASSKLAGGETQYF	TGTGCCAGCAGCAAACTAGCGGGTGGGGAGACCCAGTACTTC
NA	NA	TRBV28	TRBJ1-1	CASSLTAGGTEAFF	TGTGCCAGCAGTTTGACAGCGGGGGGCACTGAAGCTTTCTTT
TRBD1	NA	TRBV7-9	TRBJ2-7	CASSPTGESYEQYF	TGTGCCAGCAGTCCTACAGGGGAATCCTACGAGCAGTACTTC
TRBD2	NA	TRBV27	TRBJ2-1	CASSPASGREQFF	TGTGCCAGCAGTCCCGCTAGCGGGAGGGAGCAGTTCTTC
NA	NA	TRBV6-5	TRBJ2-7	CASSQTSRGDEQYF	TGTGCCAGCAGCCAAACTAGCCGCGGGGACGAGCAGTACTTC
TRBD2	NA	TRBV4-2	TRBJ2-7	CASSSTSGQYEQYF	TGTGCCAGCAGCTCGACTAGCGGCCAGTACGAGCAGTACTTC
TRBD1	NA	TRBV5-4	TRBJ2-7	CASSSRDRVSGAYEQYF	TGTGCCAGCAGCTCCCGGGACAGGGTATCCGGTGCCTACGAGCAGTACTTC
NA	NA	TRBV27	TRBJ2-3	CASSLGRPGADTQYF	TGTGCCAGCAGTTTAGGCAGGCCGGGGGCAGATACGCAGTATTTT
NA	NA	TRBV19	TRBJ2-5	CASSIRQGGETQYF	TGTGCCAGTAGTATTAGACAAGGAGGTGAGACCCAGTACTTC
TRBD1	once	TRBV10-1	TRBJ2-3	CASSELTGKETDTQYF	TGCGCCAGCAGTGAGCTGACAGGGAAAGAGACAGATACGCAGTATTTT
NA	NA	TRBV9	TRBJ2-1	CASSSDYHNEQFF	TGTGCCAGCAGCTCGGACTACCACAATGAGCAGTTCTTC
TRBD2	NA	TRBV7-3	TRBJ2-3	CASSLNSGLAGTTDTQYF	TGTGCCAGCAGCTTAAACTCGGGACTAGCGGGAACCACAGATACGCAGTATTTT
NA	NA	TRBV5-1	TRBJ2-7	CASSLLRDSSYEQYF	TGCGCCAGCAGCTTGCTGCGGGACAGCTCCTACGAGCAGTACTTC
NA	NA	TRBV14	TRBJ2-7	CASSPRQAYSYEQYF	TGTGCCAGCAGCCCTAGACAGGCGTACTCCTACGAGCAGTACTTC
TRBD1	NA	TRBV5-1	TRBJ2-7	CASSSGQGSYYEQYF	TGCGCCAGCAGCTCCGGACAGGGGTCTTACTACGAGCAGTACTTC
NA	few	TRBV6-5	TRBJ1-2	CASSYNRGANYGYTF	TGTGCCAGCAGTTACAATCGAGGGGCGAACTATGGCTACACCTTC
TRBD1	NA	TRBV5-4	TRBJ2-3	CASSEDRGGPDTQYF	TGTGCCAGCAGCGAGGACAGGGGGGGCCCAGATACGCAGTATTTT
TRBD2	NA	TRBV7-8	TRBJ2-7	CASSLGGLAGGPSYEQYF	TGTGCCAGCAGCTTAGGTGGACTAGCGGGAGGGCCCTCCTACGAGCAGTACTTC
TRBD1	NA	TRBV5-1	TRBJ1-4	CASSLGQGNEKLFF	TGCGCCAGCAGCCTCGGACAGGGTAATGAAAAACTGTTTTTT
NA	NA	TRBV14	TRBJ2-1	CASSQGLWWQGGLRWAYNEQFF	TGTGCCAGCAGCCAAGGCTTATGGTGGCAGGGTGGCCTCAGATGGGCCTACAATGAGCAGTTCTTC